Listed below are T cell receptor beta chains from one sample, sequenced in a study of identical twins. TCRdb called the 5' RACE reads again in MiXCR, with one record for every CDR3 protein. The sample contains 450,000 or so distinct CDR3 sequences, roughly 18% of which appear only once. Source material: naive T cells sorted from blood. The receptors originated from a man aged 50-59 years in good health. Each CDR3 is given without its conserved first and last residue. Fields, in order: D gene, J gene, V gene, CDR3 protein. A D gene is named only where the DNA matches it firmly.

- | TRBJ2-7 | TRBV12-3/TRBV12-4 | ASSLQGPLTYEQY
- | TRBJ2-2 | TRBV11-3 | ASSGGTYPGELF
TRBD2 | TRBJ2-7 | TRBV29-1 | SVGLAGGYEQY
TRBD2 | TRBJ2-1 | TRBV6-2/TRBV6-3 | ASSSIAQLAGGDNEQF
TRBD2 | TRBJ2-7 | TRBV14 | ASSQDSGRAAEQY
TRBD2 | TRBJ2-5 | TRBV6-2/TRBV6-3 | ASSRTSGGFAETQY
- | TRBJ2-7 | TRBV6-6 | ASSYSLLEQY
- | TRBJ1-4 | TRBV18 | ASSPHRGANEKLF
TRBD2 | TRBJ2-7 | TRBV20-1 | SARDVAGTDYEQY
- | TRBJ2-2 | TRBV7-9 | ASSLSRAGTGELF
TRBD1 | TRBJ1-2 | TRBV6-2/TRBV6-3 | ASSGTDRGYT
- | TRBJ2-1 | TRBV14 | ASSQDPGNYNEQF
TRBD1 | TRBJ2-5 | TRBV28 | ASSLSTGGAGETQY
- | TRBJ1-5 | TRBV12-3/TRBV12-4 | ASSLTRGRSAQH
TRBD2 | TRBJ2-7 | TRBV29-1 | SVVGLADSYEQY
- | TRBJ2-7 | TRBV5-1 | ASSLEVRDEQY
TRBD1 | TRBJ1-5 | TRBV5-5 | ASSPRLGQPQPQH
- | TRBJ1-2 | TRBV7-2 | ASSFNPVNYGYT
- | TRBJ1-1 | TRBV27 | ASSLLIGNTEAF
TRBD1 | TRBJ2-7 | TRBV20-1 | SARTRDRVSYEQY
- | TRBJ1-6 | TRBV7-2 | ASSLDRLGYSPLH
- | TRBJ2-7 | TRBV10-3 | AISEQNYEQY
TRBD2 | TRBJ2-7 | TRBV27 | ASSLAASGYEQY
- | TRBJ2-5 | TRBV5-4 | ASSFGSFRETQY
- | TRBJ2-7 | TRBV6-1 | ASSTRDSTYEQY
- | TRBJ1-6 | TRBV20-1 | SARDPGGSPLH
- | TRBJ2-3 | TRBV27 | ASSLSPRFGGRADTQY
- | TRBJ2-1 | TRBV12-3/TRBV12-4 | ASSSLGSSYNEQF